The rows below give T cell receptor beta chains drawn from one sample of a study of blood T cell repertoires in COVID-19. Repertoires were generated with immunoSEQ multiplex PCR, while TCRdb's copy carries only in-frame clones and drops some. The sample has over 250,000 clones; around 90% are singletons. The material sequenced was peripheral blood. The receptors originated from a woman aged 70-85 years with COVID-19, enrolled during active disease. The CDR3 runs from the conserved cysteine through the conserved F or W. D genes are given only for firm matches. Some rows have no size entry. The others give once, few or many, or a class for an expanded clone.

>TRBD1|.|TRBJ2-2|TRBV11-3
CASSLDGVGGDSSGELFF
TGTGCCAGCAGCTTAGATGGGGTAGGGGGCGATTCTTCCGGGGAGCTGTTTTTT
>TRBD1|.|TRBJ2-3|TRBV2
CASTHRGLADTQYF
TGTGCCAGCACGCACAGGGGGCTCGCAGATACGCAGTATTTT
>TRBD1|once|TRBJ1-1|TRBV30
CASPDRAGEAFF
TGTGCCTCACCCGACAGGGCCGGTGAAGCTTTCTTT
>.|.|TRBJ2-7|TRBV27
CASSPRVTVSYEQYF
TGTGCCAGCAGTCCCCGCGTAACGGTATCCTACGAGCAGTACTTC
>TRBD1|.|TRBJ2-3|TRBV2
CASRGRTGIADTQYF
TGTGCCAGCAGAGGTAGGACAGGGATCGCAGATACGCAGTATTTT
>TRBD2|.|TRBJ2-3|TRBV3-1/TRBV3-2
CASSPSGRFTDTQYF
TGTGCCAGCAGCCCAAGCGGGAGGTTCACAGATACGCAGTATTTT
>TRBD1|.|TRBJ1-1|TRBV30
CAWGRTGNTEAFF
TGTGCCTGGGGAAGGACAGGGAACACTGAAGCTTTCTTT
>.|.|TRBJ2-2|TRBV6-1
CASSEIPRPNTGELFF
TGTGCCAGCAGTGAAATCCCTAGACCGAACACCGGGGAGCTGTTTTTT
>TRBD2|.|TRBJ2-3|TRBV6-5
CASGFSGSSGDTQYF
TGTGCCAGCGGCTTTAGCGGGAGTTCAGGAGATACGCAGTATTTT
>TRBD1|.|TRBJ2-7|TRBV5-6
CASSLTRQGAFTYEQYF
TGTGCCAGCAGCTTGACGAGACAGGGGGCTTTCACCTACGAGCAGTACTTC
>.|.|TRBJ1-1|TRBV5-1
CASSLTGTEAFF
TGCGCCAGCAGCTTGACGGGCACTGAAGCTTTCTTT
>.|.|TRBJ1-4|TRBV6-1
CASSDTGSGKLFF
TGTGCCAGCAGTGATACAGGGTCTGGGAAACTGTTTTTT
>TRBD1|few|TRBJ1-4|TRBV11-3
CASRSGDRGDEKLFF
TGTGCCAGCAGGTCGGGTGACAGGGGTGATGAAAAACTGTTTTTT
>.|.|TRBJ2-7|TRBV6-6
CASSLGDGEQYF
TGTGCCAGCAGCCTAGGAGACGGCGAGCAGTACTTC
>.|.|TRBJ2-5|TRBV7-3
CASSILAQETQYF
TGTGCCAGCAGCATTCTAGCCCAAGAGACCCAGTACTTC
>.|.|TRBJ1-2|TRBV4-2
CASSQDGTGLDGYTF
TGTGCCAGCAGCCAAGATGGAACAGGGCTGGATGGCTACACCTTC
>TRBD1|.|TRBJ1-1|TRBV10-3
CAIRTGTGAGGTEAFF
TGTGCCATCAGAACCGGGACAGGGGCAGGCGGCACTGAAGCTTTCTTT
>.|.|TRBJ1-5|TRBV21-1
CASSKNYTGLLSNQPQHF
TGTGCCAGCAGCAAGAACTATACCGGACTCCTTAGCAATCAGCCCCAGCATTTT
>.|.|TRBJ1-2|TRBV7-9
CASSPSLAGYTF
TGTGCCAGCAGCCCCAGTCTAGCCGGCTACACCTTC
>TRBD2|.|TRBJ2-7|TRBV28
CASLKRGNYEQYF
TGTGCCAGCTTAAAGCGGGGTAACTACGAGCAGTACTTC
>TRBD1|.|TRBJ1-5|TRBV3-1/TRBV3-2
CASSQGTGDGNQPQHF
TGTGCCAGCAGCCAAGGAACAGGGGACGGCAATCAGCCCCAGCATTTT
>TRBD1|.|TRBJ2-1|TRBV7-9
CASSSRYGQEVNEQFF
TGTGCCAGCAGCTCCCGTTACGGACAGGAGGTCAATGAGCAGTTCTTC
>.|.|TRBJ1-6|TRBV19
CASSFSGGSPLHF
TGTGCCAGTAGTTTCTCCGGGGGATCACCCCTCCACTTT
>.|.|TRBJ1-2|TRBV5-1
CASSPLQGRDYGYTF
TGCGCCAGCAGCCCTCTACAGGGTAGAGACTATGGCTACACCTTC
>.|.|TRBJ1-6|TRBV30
CAWSGPRNNSPLHF
TGTGCCTGGAGTGGACCCAGGAATAATTCACCCCTCCACTTT
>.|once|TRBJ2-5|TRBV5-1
CASSFEGGQETQYF
TGCGCCAGCAGCTTCGAGGGGGGGCAAGAGACCCAGTACTTC
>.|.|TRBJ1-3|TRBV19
CASSTLGSGNTIYF
TGTGCCAGTAGTACGCTCGGGTCTGGAAACACCATATATTTT
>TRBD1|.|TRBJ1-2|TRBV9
CASSPGQGMDGGYTF
TGTGCCAGCAGCCCCGGACAGGGAATGGACGGGGGCTACACCTTC
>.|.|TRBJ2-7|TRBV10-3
CAISESGGSYEQYF
TGTGCCATCAGTGAGTCGGGGGGTTCCTACGAGCAGTACTTC
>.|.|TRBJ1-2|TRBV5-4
CASSLGGVYGYTF
TGTGCCAGCAGCTTAGGAGGGGTCTATGGCTACACCTTC
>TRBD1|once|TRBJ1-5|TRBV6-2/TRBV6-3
CASSLGTGLGPQHF
TGTGCCAGCAGTTTAGGGACAGGCTTAGGGCCCCAGCATTTT
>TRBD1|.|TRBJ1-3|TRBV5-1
CASGMGQGLSGNTIYF
TGCGCCAGCGGAATGGGACAGGGGCTCTCTGGAAACACCATATATTTT
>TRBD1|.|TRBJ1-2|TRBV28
CASSGTDRGGRSWGYTF
TGTGCCAGCAGCGGAACGGACAGGGGAGGCCGGAGTTGGGGCTACACCTTC
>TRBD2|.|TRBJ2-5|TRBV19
CASSPRLAGGRETQYF
TGTGCCAGTAGTCCGAGACTAGCGGGAGGGAGAGAGACCCAGTACTTC
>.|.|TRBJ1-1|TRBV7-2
CASSLSVPAFF
TGTGCCAGCAGCTTAAGCGTACCGGCTTTCTTT
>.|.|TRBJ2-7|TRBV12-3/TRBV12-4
CASSFWRGYEQYF
TGTGCCAGCAGTTTTTGGAGGGGCTACGAGCAGTACTTC
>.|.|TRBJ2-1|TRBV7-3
CASSLRGYNEQFF
TGTGCCAGCAGCTTGAGAGGGTACAATGAGCAGTTCTTC
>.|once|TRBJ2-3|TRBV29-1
CSVGQSRTDTQYF
TGCAGCGTCGGACAGTCACGCACAGATACGCAGTATTTT
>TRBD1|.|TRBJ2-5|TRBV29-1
CSVGGGVETQYF
TGCAGCGTTGGAGGGGGCGTAGAGACCCAGTACTTC
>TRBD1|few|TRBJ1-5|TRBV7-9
CASSPGTANQPQHF
TGTGCCAGCAGCCCGGGGACAGCTAATCAGCCCCAGCATTTT
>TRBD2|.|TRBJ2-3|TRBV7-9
CASSQTSGSSTDTQYF
TGTGCCAGCAGCCAGACTAGCGGGTCTAGCACAGATACGCAGTATTTT
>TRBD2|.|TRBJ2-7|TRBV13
CASSLWLAGGEQYF
TGTGCCAGCAGCTTATGGCTAGCGGGTGGGGAGCAGTACTTC
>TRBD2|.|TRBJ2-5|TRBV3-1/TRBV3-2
CASSRLGERGQETQYF
TGTGCCAGCAGCCGTCTGGGGGAGCGGGGCCAAGAGACCCAGTACTTC